The rows below give T cell receptor beta chains drawn from one sample of a study of T cell repertoires in cytomegalovirus infection. These TCRs' antigens remain unknown. Using its own MiXCR run on the reads, TCRdb lists one record per CDR3 protein. The sample lists 450,000 to 600,000 distinct CDR3 sequences, 30% to 40% seen once, with around a sixth in the top ten. Sequencing used cultured PBMCs, obtained from culture after CMV antigen stimulation. The receptors derive from a human donor in good health (CMV status not recorded). Some clones in this sample may be carry-over from other donors' samples. Both conserved end residues are part of each CDR3. Fields, in order: CDR3 length, clone size, J gene, V gene, D gene, CDR3 DNA, CDR3 protein. A D gene is named only where the DNA matches it firmly. Expanded clones are given a class, and other clones once, few, many or no size at all.

cdr3_length: 15
clone_size: many
j_call: TRBJ2-1
v_call: TRBV7-2
d_call: -
cdr3_nt: TGTGCCAGCAGCTTAGCGGGAGGGGGGGGAAATGAGCAGTTCTTC
cdr3_aa: CASSLAGGGGNEQFF

cdr3_length: 16
clone_size: few
j_call: TRBJ2-3
v_call: TRBV6-1
d_call: -
cdr3_nt: TGTGCCAGCAGTGAAGGTATAGTCTGGAGCACAGATACGCAGTATTTT
cdr3_aa: CASSEGIVWSTDTQYF

cdr3_length: 15
clone_size: once
j_call: TRBJ2-7
v_call: TRBV4-3
d_call: -
cdr3_nt: TGCGCCAGCAGCCAAGATAGAGGGACTCCGGACGAGCAGTACTTC
cdr3_aa: CASSQDRGTPDEQYF

cdr3_length: 15
clone_size: few
j_call: TRBJ2-1
v_call: TRBV6-2/TRBV6-3
d_call: TRBD2
cdr3_nt: TGTGCCAGCAGTTACTCGCGACTAGCGGCCAATGAGCAGTTCTTC
cdr3_aa: CASSYSRLAANEQFF

cdr3_length: 12
clone_size: -
j_call: TRBJ2-3
v_call: TRBV12-3/TRBV12-4
d_call: TRBD1
cdr3_nt: TGTGCCAGCACCCCAAACAGGGGTTCGCAGTATTTT
cdr3_aa: CASTPNRGSQYF

cdr3_length: 14
clone_size: many
j_call: TRBJ2-1
v_call: TRBV7-2
d_call: -
cdr3_nt: TGTGCCAGCAGCTTAGGGTCGCTAGTCTATGAGCAGTTCTTC
cdr3_aa: CASSLGSLVYEQFF

cdr3_length: 17
clone_size: -
j_call: TRBJ1-4
v_call: TRBV27
d_call: TRBD1
cdr3_nt: TGTGCCAGCAGTTACCTCCCGGGACAGGGGACAAATGAAAAACTGTTTTTT
cdr3_aa: CASSYLPGQGTNEKLFF

cdr3_length: 19
clone_size: -
j_call: TRBJ1-1
v_call: TRBV15
d_call: -
cdr3_nt: TGTGCCACCAGCAGAGATCTTACGGTAGGAGGAAGAGGGGGCACTGAAGCTTTCTTT
cdr3_aa: CATSRDLTVGGRGGTEAFF

cdr3_length: 13
clone_size: few
j_call: TRBJ2-1
v_call: TRBV10-3
d_call: TRBD1
cdr3_nt: TGTGCCATGAGGGACAGGGGGTTCGATGAGCAGTTCTTC
cdr3_aa: CAMRDRGFDEQFF

cdr3_length: 16
clone_size: -
j_call: TRBJ2-1
v_call: TRBV28
d_call: TRBD2
cdr3_nt: TGTGCCAGCAGTTTGTGGACTAGCGGGAGGAGTTATGAGCAGTTCTTC
cdr3_aa: CASSLWTSGRSYEQFF

cdr3_length: 15
clone_size: -
j_call: TRBJ1-4
v_call: TRBV28
d_call: TRBD1
cdr3_nt: TGTGCCAGCAGTTCACCGGGACAGCCTTATGAAAAACTGTTTTTT
cdr3_aa: CASSSPGQPYEKLFF

cdr3_length: 17
clone_size: once
j_call: TRBJ2-1
v_call: TRBV4-1
d_call: -
cdr3_nt: TGCGCCAGCAGCCAAGATCCCGGTGGAAGCTCCTACAATGAGCAGTTCTTC
cdr3_aa: CASSQDPGGSSYNEQFF

cdr3_length: 16
clone_size: few
j_call: TRBJ2-7
v_call: TRBV7-8
d_call: -
cdr3_nt: TGTGCCAGCAGCGTCCGGTTTGGGTTGGGGACATACGAGCAGTACTTC
cdr3_aa: CASSVRFGLGTYEQYF

cdr3_length: 14
clone_size: few
j_call: TRBJ1-1
v_call: TRBV5-6
d_call: TRBD1
cdr3_nt: TGTGCCAGCAGCCCCCTGACAGGGGACACTGAAGCTTTCTTT
cdr3_aa: CASSPLTGDTEAFF

cdr3_length: 15
clone_size: -
j_call: TRBJ2-3
v_call: TRBV5-4
d_call: -
cdr3_nt: TGTGCCAGCAGTGGGGTCTCCTCTTTGGGAGATACGCAGTATTTT
cdr3_aa: CASSGVSSLGDTQYF

cdr3_length: 15
clone_size: -
j_call: TRBJ2-1
v_call: TRBV11-2
d_call: TRBD1
cdr3_nt: TGTGCCAGCAGGATACCGGGACAGGGGGCCACTGAGCAGTTCTTC
cdr3_aa: CASRIPGQGATEQFF

cdr3_length: 17
clone_size: -
j_call: TRBJ2-1
v_call: TRBV19
d_call: TRBD2
cdr3_nt: TGTGCCAGTAGTATAGATAGGGCTAGCGGAAACTACAATGAGCAGTTCTTC
cdr3_aa: CASSIDRASGNYNEQFF

cdr3_length: 15
clone_size: -
j_call: TRBJ1-2
v_call: TRBV10-2
d_call: -
cdr3_nt: TGCGCCAGCAGTCCGCGATCCGGACTTAACTATGGCTACACCTTC
cdr3_aa: CASSPRSGLNYGYTF

cdr3_length: 16
clone_size: few
j_call: TRBJ2-1
v_call: TRBV4-1
d_call: TRBD2
cdr3_nt: TGCGCCAGCAGCCAGTACCGGGACTACACCTACAATGAGCAGTTCTTC
cdr3_aa: CASSQYRDYTYNEQFF

cdr3_length: 15
clone_size: -
j_call: TRBJ2-3
v_call: TRBV19
d_call: TRBD1
cdr3_nt: TGTGCCAGTAGTATCGGGACAGCAAGCACAGATACGCAGTATTTT
cdr3_aa: CASSIGTASTDTQYF

cdr3_length: 13
clone_size: -
j_call: TRBJ2-7
v_call: TRBV29-1
d_call: -
cdr3_nt: TGCAGCGCTATATCTGCCAGCTCCTACGAGCAGTACTTC
cdr3_aa: CSAISASSYEQYF

cdr3_length: 14
clone_size: -
j_call: TRBJ2-5
v_call: TRBV6-6
d_call: -
cdr3_nt: TGTGCCAGCGAGACCCGGGCTGTCCGGGAGACCCAGTACTTC
cdr3_aa: CASETRAVRETQYF

cdr3_length: 17
clone_size: -
j_call: TRBJ1-1
v_call: TRBV6-6
d_call: -
cdr3_nt: TGTGCCAGCAGTTACTCGTATAGCGGAATCGTGAACACTGAAGCTTTCTTT
cdr3_aa: CASSYSYSGIVNTEAFF